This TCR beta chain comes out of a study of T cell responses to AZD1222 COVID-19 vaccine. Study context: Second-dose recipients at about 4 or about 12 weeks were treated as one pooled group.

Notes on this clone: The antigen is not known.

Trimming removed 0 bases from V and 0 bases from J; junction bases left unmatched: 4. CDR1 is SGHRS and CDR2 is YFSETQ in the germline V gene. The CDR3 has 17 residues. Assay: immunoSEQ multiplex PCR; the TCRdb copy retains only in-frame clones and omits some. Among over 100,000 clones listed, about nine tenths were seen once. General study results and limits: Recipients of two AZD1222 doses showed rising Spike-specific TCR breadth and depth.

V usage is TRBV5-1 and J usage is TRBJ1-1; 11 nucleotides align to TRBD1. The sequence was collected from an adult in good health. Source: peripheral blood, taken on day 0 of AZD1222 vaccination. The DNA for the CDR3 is TGCGCCAGCAGCTTGGGAGGGACAGGGGGTATGAACACTGAAGCTTTCTTT. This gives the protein CASSLGGTGGMNTEAFF.